Following are 4 T cell receptor beta chains from one sample sequenced in a study of OX40 agonist ivuxolimab in advanced cancers. The protocol was immunoSEQ multiplex PCR, while the TCRdb copy is restricted to in-frame clones and leaves out a portion. Of approximately 80,000 clones listed, 91% were seen once; the top ten hold approximately 7%. The input for sequencing was CD4+ or CD8+ T cells sorted from blood, taken in a trial of the OX40 agonist ivuxolimab. The source of these receptors is an adult with an advanced solid tumor such as melanoma, head and neck, liver or kidney cancer.

V is TRBV6-1 and J is TRBJ1-3, with 7 nucleotides matching TRBD1. After removal of 10 bases from V and 2 bases from J, the junction contained 8 bases not matched to a gene. The CDR3 loop spans 14 amino acids. Germline V lookup: CDR1 MNHNS, CDR2 SASEGT. The CDR3 nucleotides are TGTGCCACCCACCCGACAGGGACTGGAAACACCATATATTTT. The encoded protein is CATHPTGTGNTIYF.

This chain joins TRBV11-1 and TRBJ2-3, with 7 bases fitting TRBD2. Germline values: CDR1 SGHAT, CDR2 FQDESV (reference sequence). V trimming: 5 bases; J trimming: 5 bases; junction bases outside the gene matches: 13. The CDR3 has 16 residues. CDR3 nucleotide sequence: TGTGCCAGCAGCGCCGGACTAGTTGCAGCCCAAGATACGCAGTATTTT. As protein: CASSAGLVAAQDTQYF.

The sample holds one count of this clone. The junction does not match germline at one end; this may be a read error. V is TRBV7-7 and J is TRBJ2-3; D may be TRBD1 or TRBD2 (5 bases each). CDR3 length equals 17 residues. Germline CDR1 reads SSHAT; CDR2 reads FNYEAQ (reference sequence). CDR3 nucleotides: TGTGCTAGCAGCTTAGTCGGGGCTCTCTCCTCCACAGATACGCAGTATTTT. Its translation is CASSLVGALSSTDTQYF.

J is TRBJ1-3 and V is TRBV4-2, with D uncertain. Germline lookup yields CDR1 LGHNA and CDR2 YNFKEQ. V dropped 0 bases and J dropped 0 bases, with 9 bases sitting between them. This CDR3 comprises 16 residues. CDR3: CASSQDLRRSGNTIYF. In DNA, the CDR3 is TGTGCCAGCAGCCAAGATCTTCGGCGCTCTGGAAACACCATATATTTT.